This T cell receptor beta chain came from a study of read filtering for tumor transcriptome and immune sequencing. Molecular barcoded adaptors covering alpha/delta and beta/gamma chains were used on around 370 ng RNA. TCRdb ran MiXCR on the reads and lists one entry per CDR3 protein. Altogether 39,000 or so distinct CDR3 sequences are present, around 15% being singletons, with the ten largest covering approximately 30%. As concerns this clonotype: It differs at one base from a far larger clone, so likely a read error.

This clonotype was sampled from a donor at least 40 years old with multiple myeloma. Sequencing was carried out using a population of CD138-negative cells sorted from bone marrow.

The CDR3 sequence is CASSLLSALGRAGDNFQETQYF. The CDR3 DNA is TGTGCCAGCAGCCTACTCTCCGCTTTGGGACGAGCGGGTGATAATTTCCAAGAGACCCAGTACTTC. The rearrangement joins TRBV11-2 to TRBJ2-5; maybe TRBD2 (6 bases). Germline V gene data show CDR1 as SGHAT and CDR2 as FQNNGV. This CDR3 has 22 amino acids. Trimming took off 5 bases at V and 1 base at J, with 35 bases between the two ends.